This T cell receptor (beta chain) came from a study of shared clonotypes between healthy human individuals. In its sample, this clone was seen once. Antigen specificity is unknown. Notes on the study in general: Sorted-subset samples were not fully sequenced, rarefaction indicated.

Genomic DNA belonging to each subset was distributed in equal measure over several immunoSEQ plates. Using immunoSEQ multiplex PCR, the repertoire was profiled, and TCRdb retains in-frame clones only, with some absent. The table records about 2.4 million clones, over 85% of them present only once. Donors comprised only Caucasian adults living in Nashville, Tennessee. The CDR3 spans 15 residues. Trimming removed 7 bases from V and 4 bases from J, with 17 bases in between. The germline V gene has CDR1 MNHNY and CDR2 SVGAGI (reference sequence). This TCR derives from a young man in good health. Some clones in this sample may be carry-over from other donors' samples. The sample was naive CD4+ T cells from PBMCs. The sample's subset: CD45RA+ positively selected. The chain combines TRBV6-6 with TRBJ2-1; possibly TRBD1 for D (5 bases). The CDR3 DNA is TGTGCCAGCACCATCTTGGGGCAGGGATACAATGAGCAGTTCTTC. Amino acids: CASTILGQGYNEQFF.